Below are 14 T cell receptor beta chains sequenced from a single sample in a study of glioma-infiltrating T cells after dendritic cell vaccination. Sequencing was performed with immunoSEQ multiplex PCR; in TCRdb, only in-frame clones are kept and a portion is missing. The sample holds around 62,000 clones, around 86% seen once. Source: blood, taken before dendritic cell vaccination. Receptor source: a human donor with glioblastoma.

The chain employs TRBV25-1 and TRBJ1-3; 7 nucleotides agree with TRBD1. Germline CDR1 is MGHDK and CDR2 is SYGVNS. The V segment lost 4 bases and the J segment 4 bases; nucleotides outside the gene matches: 4. The length of the CDR3 is 14 residues. The CDR3 here is CASSALQGGNTIYF. The CDR3, as DNA: TGTGCCAGCAGTGCCCTACAGGGGGGAAACACCATATATTTT.

The chain joins TRBV2 to TRBJ2-7; 8 bases agree with TRBD1. With V trimmed by 10 bases and J by 3 bases, 11 bases remained unmatched. Germline values: CDR1 SNHLY, CDR2 FYNNEI. This CDR3 is built from 14 residues. The CDR3 sequence: CATTSGGLHYEQYF. The DNA of the CDR3 is TGTGCCACGACCTCAGGGGGCTTACACTACGAGCAGTACTTC.

This chain connects TRBV7-8 to TRBJ1-1; D unclear. V gave up 1 base and J gave up 0 bases, with 6 bases separating them. CDR1 and CDR2 from the germline V gene are SGHVS and FQNEAQ. The CDR3 spans 14 residues. The CDR3 spells CASSLGALNTEAFF. In DNA, the CDR3 is TGTGCCAGCAGCTTAGGAGCGCTGAACACTGAAGCTTTCTTT.

This clone has a single count. This chain uses TRBV6-5 with TRBJ1-2; a weak D match, TRBD1 (6 bases). The germline V gene encodes CDR1 MNHEY and CDR2 SVGAGI. The CDR3 extends over 13 amino acids. V lost 4 bases, J lost 6 bases, and 12 bases lay in between. The CDR3 spells CASSFGTTNGYTF. CDR3 nucleotide sequence: TGTGCCAGCAGTTTTGGGACAACAAATGGCTACACCTTC.

The chain couples TRBV15 to TRBJ2-7; 7 bases are a match to TRBD1. There are 14 residues in the CDR3. Germline V gene data show CDR1 as LNHNV and CDR2 as YYDKDF (reference sequence). Trimming removed 0 bases from V and 3 bases from J; junction bases left unmatched: 2. CDR3: CATSRERTGYEQYF. In DNA, the CDR3 is TGTGCCACCAGCAGAGAACGGACAGGCTACGAGCAGTACTTC.

The CDR3 here is CASSYRVDEQFF. Here the CDR3 DNA reads TGTGCCAGCAGCTACAGGGTTGATGAGCAGTTCTTC. The chain joins TRBV7-2 to TRBJ2-1, with D possibly TRBD1 on 6 matching bases. Germline CDR1 SGHTA, CDR2 FQGNSA. This CDR3 region has 12 residues. Trimming took off 4 bases at V and 8 bases at J, with 9 bases between the two ends.

The V and J genes are TRBV1 and TRBJ2-1; the D call TRBD2 from the table was never checked on the DNA. TRBV1 constitutes a pseudogene. This CDR3 comprises 20 residues. CDR3 in DNA: TGCACCAGCAGCCAAGAGGGGACTACACCCCTTCCGAGCTCCTACAATGAGCAGTTCTTC. It specifies CTSSQEGTTPLPSSYNEQFF.

There are a few counts of this clone. At one end, the junction sequence differs from germline, possibly due to a read error. This chain joins TRBV7-7 and TRBJ2-3, with a possible D match to TRBD2 (5 bases). From germline, CDR1 is SSHAT and CDR2 FNYEAQ (reference sequence). The CDR3 spans 13 residues. CDR3 in amino acids: CASSIGDGDTQYF. CDR3 DNA sequence: TGTGCTAGCAGCATCGGGGATGGAGATACGCAGTATTTT.

The chain combines TRBV10-3 with TRBJ2-3; TRBD2 matches 7 bases. The germline CDR1 and CDR2 sequences are ENHRY and SYGVKD. Trimming took 5 bases from V and 1 from J; bases not matched to a gene: 15. The CDR3 sequence is 18 residues long. The CDR3 protein is CAISPRASGPGGTDTQYF. The CDR3 DNA follows: TGTGCCATCAGTCCGCGGGCTAGCGGCCCCGGGGGCACAGATACGCAGTATTTT.

The genes are TRBV5-1 and TRBJ2-5, with 7 bases aligning to TRBD2. Losses at the gene ends were 2 bases for V and 3 bases for J; bases not matched to a gene: 4. Germline V gene lookup returns CDR1 SGHRS and CDR2 YFSETQ. The CDR3 covers 14 residues. In DNA form, the CDR3 reads TGCGCCAGCAGCTTCGTTGCGGGGGAAGAGACCCAGTACTTC. Translated: CASSFVAGEETQYF.

This clone is a singleton in its sample. CDR3 coding DNA: TGTGCCAGCAGCCCGACTAGCGGGGGGTGGTCCTACAATGAGCAGTTCTTC. It translates to CASSPTSGGWSYNEQFF. V usage is TRBV7-6 and J usage is TRBJ2-1, with TRBD2 matching over 13 bases. Per the germline V gene, CDR1 is SGHVS and CDR2 is FNYEAQ. CDR3 size: 17 residues. J was trimmed by 1 base and V by 5 bases; bases with no gene match: 5.

The chain couples TRBV6-1 to TRBJ2-5, with a weak D call TRBD2 (6 bases). The CDR3 sequence is 14 residues long. The V end was cut by 3 bases, the J end by 5 bases, with 13 bases between. Germline loops: CDR1 MNHNS, CDR2 SASEGT. The CDR3 region has the DNA TGTGCCAGCAGTGAGCACCCCCGGGGGGAGACCCAGTACTTC. Protein product: CASSEHPRGETQYF.

The chain combines TRBV27 with TRBJ2-2; 7 bases are shared with TRBD1. Germline V gene data show CDR1 as MNHEY and CDR2 as SMNVEV (reference sequence). Losses at the gene ends were 2 bases for V and 3 bases for J; bases not matched to a gene: 9. CDR3 size: 17 residues. CDR3 nucleotide sequence: TGTGCCAGCAGTTTAGATGGTACAGGGGACCACACCGGGGAGCTGTTTTTT. Its translation: CASSLDGTGDHTGELFF.

J is TRBJ2-3 and V is TRBV5-6; perhaps TRBD2 as D (6 bases). There are 14 residues in the CDR3. CDR1 and CDR2 from the germline V gene are SGHDT and YYEEEE. Trimming cost V 4 bases and J 2 bases, with 11 bases left between them. For the CDR3, the DNA is TGTGCCAGCAGCCGACCGGGGGTCACAGATACGCAGTATTTT. Its protein product is CASSRPGVTDTQYF.